These 12 T cell receptor beta chains were all obtained from the same sample, sequenced in a study of blood T cell repertoires in COVID-19. Assay: immunoSEQ multiplex PCR; the TCRdb copy retains only in-frame clones and omits some. Among roughly 100,000 clones listed, approximately 80% were seen once. The sample comprised peripheral blood. All receptors derive from a man at least 80 years old with acute or convalescent COVID-19.

The V gene is TRBV7-3, the J gene TRBJ1-2, with TRBD1 identical over 9 bases. This CDR3 has 17 residues. The V segment lost 0 bases and the J segment 8 bases; nucleotides outside the gene matches: 13. Looked up from germline, CDR1 is SGHTA and CDR2 is FQGTGA. CDR3 sequence (DNA): TGTGCCAGCAGCTTAACCCCGGACAGGGGTACAACTATCGGCTACACCTTC. It specifies CASSLTPDRGTTIGYTF.

A single count supports this clone. The chain combines TRBV7-3 with TRBJ1-1; perhaps TRBD1 as D (6 bases). Germline CDR1 reads SGHTA; CDR2 reads FQGTGA. Trimming removed 1 base at V and 1 base at J, with 7 bases between. CDR3 length equals 14 residues. CDR3 in DNA: TGTGCCAGCAGCTTAATGGGACAGAACACTGAAGCTTTCTTT. Translation: CASSLMGQNTEAFF.

The J gene is TRBJ2-1, the V gene TRBV2; TRBD2 agrees at 12 bases. The germline gives CDR1 SNHLY, CDR2 FYNNEI. Germline trimming cut 3 bases from V and 3 bases from J; bases unmatched to any gene: 0. The CDR3 extends over 15 amino acids. This CDR3 is CASSEGLAGYNEQFF. The CDR3 bases are TGTGCCAGCAGTGAGGGACTAGCGGGCTACAATGAGCAGTTCTTC.

This chain connects TRBV9 to TRBJ2-1; unclear D gene. Germline-derived CDR1 and CDR2 are SGDLS and YYNGEE. The CDR3 runs 13 residues. The germline V and J ends were trimmed by 3 bases and 4 bases, with 8 bases remaining between them. The CDR3 protein is CASSAQLYNEQFF. DNA for the CDR3: TGTGCCAGCAGCGCACAACTATACAATGAGCAGTTCTTC.

The rearrangement uses TRBV3-1 (or the pseudogene TRBV3-2) and TRBJ1-1; D gene ambiguous. The germline V gene encodes CDR1 LGHDT and CDR2 YNNKEL (reference sequence). V was cut by 1 base and J by 4 bases, with 16 bases left in between. The CDR3 is 16 residues long. DNA of the CDR3: TGTGCCAGCAGCCAAGGGGCAGTTGCTTACCCCACTGAAGCTTTCTTT. As protein: CASSQGAVAYPTEAFF.

The rearrangement joins TRBV7-6 to TRBJ2-2; tentative D call: TRBD1 (5 bases). Trimming left V 0 bases short and J 6 bases short, with 11 bases between. Germline-derived CDR1 and CDR2 are SGHVS and FNYEAQ. CDR3 length: 15 amino acids. The CDR3 nucleotides are TGTGCCAGCAGCTTAGCCAGGGATAAATCCGGGGAGCTGTTTTTT. Its translation is CASSLARDKSGELFF.

The chain employs TRBV27 and TRBJ1-1; D is ambiguous. CDR3 size: 14 residues. With 5 bases removed from V and 2 bases from J, the gap between germline ends came to 12 bases. Germline V lookup: CDR1 MNHEY, CDR2 SMNVEV (reference sequence). The CDR3 spells CASSPLRRNTEAFF. CDR3 sequence (DNA): TGTGCCAGCAGTCCCCTAAGGAGAAACACTGAAGCTTTCTTT.

The chain couples TRBV9 to TRBJ2-1; 10 bases fit TRBD2. The V and J ends lost 3 bases and 4 bases, in that order; junction bases with no gene match: 4. This CDR3 is 15 amino acids long. Per germline, CDR1 SGDLS and CDR2 YYNGEE. As DNA, the CDR3 is TGTGCCAGCAGCGAGACTAGCGGGTATTACAATGAGCAGTTCTTC. Protein product: CASSETSGYYNEQFF.

CDR3 DNA: TGTGCCAGCAGCTTAGGGGGCGCGGCCACCGGGGAGCTGTTTTTT. Its translation is CASSLGGAATGELFF. This chain uses TRBV7-9 with TRBJ2-2; D perhaps matches TRBD1 (5 bases). V was clipped by 1 base and J by 4 bases, with 10 bases between them. This CDR3 is built from 15 residues. The germline V gene has CDR1 SEHNR and CDR2 FQNEAQ (reference sequence).

CDR3: CAWSRGRVGTEAFF. DNA for the CDR3: TGTGCCTGGAGTAGAGGGCGGGTGGGCACTGAAGCTTTCTTT. The chain employs TRBV30 and TRBJ1-1, with unresolved D. Germline V gene lookup returns CDR1 GTSNPN and CDR2 SVGIG (reference sequence). V gave up 2 bases and J gave up 4 bases, with 14 bases separating them. The length of the CDR3 is 14 residues.

This clone showed up just once. J is TRBJ2-1 and V is TRBV6-5, with 15 bases lining up with TRBD2. The germline V gene encodes CDR1 MNHEY and CDR2 SVGAGI. The CDR3 has 16 residues. V shed 2 bases, J shed 7 bases, and the junction held 3 bases outside the gene matches. The CDR3 here is CASSYPGTSGRNEQFF. CDR3 sequence (DNA): TGTGCCAGCAGTTACCCCGGGACTAGCGGGAGGAATGAGCAGTTCTTC.

The chain couples TRBV11-3 to TRBJ2-1; 9 positions agree with TRBD1. The CDR3 runs 13 residues. V shed 6 bases and J 6 bases; nucleotides not matched to a gene: 3. CDR1 is SGHNT and CDR2 is YENEEA in the germline V gene. DNA for the CDR3: TGTGCCAGCAGGGGGACAGGGAGCAATGAGCAGTTCTTC. Translating gives CASRGTGSNEQFF.